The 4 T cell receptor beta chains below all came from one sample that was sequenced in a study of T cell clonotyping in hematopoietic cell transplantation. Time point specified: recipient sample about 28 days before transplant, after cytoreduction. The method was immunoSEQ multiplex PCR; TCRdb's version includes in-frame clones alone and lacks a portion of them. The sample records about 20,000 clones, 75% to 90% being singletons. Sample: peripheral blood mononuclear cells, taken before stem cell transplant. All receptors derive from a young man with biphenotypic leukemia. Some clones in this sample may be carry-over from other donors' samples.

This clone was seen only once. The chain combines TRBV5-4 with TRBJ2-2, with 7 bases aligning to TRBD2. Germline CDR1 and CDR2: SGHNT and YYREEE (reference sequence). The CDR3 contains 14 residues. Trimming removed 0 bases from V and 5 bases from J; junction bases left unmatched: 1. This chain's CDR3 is CASSLGGGTGELFF. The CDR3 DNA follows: TGTGCCAGCAGCTTGGGCGGGGGAACCGGGGAGCTGTTTTTT.

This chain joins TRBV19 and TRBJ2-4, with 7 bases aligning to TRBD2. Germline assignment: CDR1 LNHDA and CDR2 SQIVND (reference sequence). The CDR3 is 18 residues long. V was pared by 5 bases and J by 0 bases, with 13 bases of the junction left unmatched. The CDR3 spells CASSPGGGYFLAKNIQYF. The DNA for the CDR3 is TGTGCCAGTAGTCCGGGCGGGGGTTACTTTCTAGCCAAAAACATTCAGTACTTC.

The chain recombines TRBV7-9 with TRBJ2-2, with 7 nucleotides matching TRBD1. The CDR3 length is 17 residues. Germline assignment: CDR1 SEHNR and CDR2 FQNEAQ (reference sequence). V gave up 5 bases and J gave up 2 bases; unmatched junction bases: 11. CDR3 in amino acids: CASSRDRALSNTGELFF. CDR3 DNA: TGTGCCAGCAGCCGGGACAGAGCCCTCTCAAACACCGGGGAGCTGTTTTTT.

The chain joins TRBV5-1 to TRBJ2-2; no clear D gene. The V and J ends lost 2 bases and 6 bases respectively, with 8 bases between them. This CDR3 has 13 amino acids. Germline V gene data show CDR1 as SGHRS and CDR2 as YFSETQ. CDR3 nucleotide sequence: TGCGCCAGCAGCTTTCCGGGTTCCGGGGAGCTGTTTTTT. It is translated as CASSFPGSGELFF.